This entry describes one TCR beta chain. This sample was included in a study of blood T cell repertoires in COVID-19. For the study at large: Italy, Spain and the United States were the sources of the convalescent and acute COVID-19 samples.

Source study methods: Estimation of nucleated cell counts was performed using reference gene primer amplification. The repertoire was sequenced with immunoSEQ multiplex PCR; TCRdb's copy has only in-frame clones and lacks some. That table is the source of V, J and clone size, and D and trimming were worked out from the DNA. The table includes tens of thousands of clones, 75% to 85% detected once. Trimming cost V 9 bases and J 2 bases; bases outside gene matches: 11. This CDR3 comprises 15 residues. Germline CDR1 and CDR2: KGHDR and SFDVKD. Sequenced input: peripheral blood. The source is a woman aged 55-75 years with acute or convalescent COVID-19. The rearrangement uses TRBV24-1 and TRBJ2-7; TRBD1 aligns across 8 bases. CDR3 nucleotides: TGTGCCACCCAAGTTGTTCCGGGACAGGCCTACGAGCAGTACTTC. Translating gives CATQVVPGQAYEQYF.